Following are 23 T cell receptor beta chains from one sample sequenced in a study of beta chain features in type 1 diabetes. For these receptors, no antigen is known. Since all of the isolated RNA was reverse transcribed, expressed TCRB transcripts were what got sequenced. Produced via immunoSEQ multiplex PCR; TCRdb's table is partial and in-frame only. Among 250,000 to 300,000 clones listed, roughly a quarter were seen once. General observations from the study: In every one of the four CD4+ subsets, TCRB CDR3s were moderately but significantly shorter in Type 1 diabetes patients.

The sequenced sample consisted of naive CD4+ T cells from blood. These TCRs come from a woman between 25 and 40 years old with type 1 diabetes.

The V gene is TRBV11-2, the J gene TRBJ2-1; TRBD2 aligns across 7 bases. J lost 7 bases, V lost 3 bases, and 6 bases had no gene match. This CDR3 spans 14 amino acids. Germline assignment: CDR1 SGHAT and CDR2 FQNNGV. The CDR3 sequence: CASSFLLASNEQFF. For the CDR3, the DNA is TGTGCCAGCAGCTTCTTACTAGCGTCTAATGAGCAGTTCTTC.

This clone was picked up a small number of times. The chain recombines TRBV28 with TRBJ2-1, with 7 bases matching TRBD2. Germline assignment: CDR1 MDHEN and CDR2 SYDVKM. Losses at the gene ends were 5 bases for V and 4 bases for J; bases not matched to a gene: 2. The CDR3 covers 13 residues. CDR3 residues: CASSERGYNEQFF. The DNA for the CDR3 is TGTGCCAGCAGTGAGCGGGGATACAATGAGCAGTTCTTC.

This clone was seen a few times. The chain recombines TRBV19 with TRBJ2-1, with a tentative D call TRBD1 (5 bases). The CDR3 has 13 residues. Germline CDR1 LNHDA, CDR2 SQIVND (reference sequence). The V gene lost 11 bases and the J gene lost 6 bases, with 17 bases spanning the gap. The CDR3, as DNA: TGTGCCTCCCAGGGCGGTTATTCCAATGAGCAGTTCTTC. Its translation: CASQGGYSNEQFF.

V and J are TRBV6-5 and TRBJ1-2, with TRBD1 as a possible D gene (5 bases). The germline V and J ends were trimmed by 2 bases and 2 bases, with 9 bases remaining between them. The length of the CDR3 is 14 residues. Germline CDR1 reads MNHEY; CDR2 reads SVGAGI. The CDR3 DNA follows: TGTGCCAGCAGTTACGGGGCAGGGAACTATGGCTACACCTTC. Its protein product is CASSYGAGNYGYTF.

This clone was observed a handful of times. The V call is TRBV30, the J call TRBJ2-5; 10 bases are a match to TRBD2. TRBJ2-7 explains the end of the DNA better; the J call may be wrong. CDR3 size: 14 residues. CDR1 GTSNPN and CDR2 SVGIG come from the germline V gene (reference sequence). The CDR3 DNA is TGTGCCTGGGATTCTAGCGGGGGCATTAACGAGCAGTACTTC. Protein: CAWDSSGGINEQYF.

This clone has only a few counts. DNA for the CDR3: TGTGCCAGCAGCGAGTCGACAGGGATCAAAGAGACCCAGTACTTC. It is translated as CASSESTGIKETQYF. The rearrangement joins TRBV9 to TRBJ2-5; 7 nucleotides match TRBD1. Germline CDR1 SGDLS, CDR2 YYNGEE. The trim removed 3 bases at V and 3 bases at J, leaving 8 bases unmatched. The CDR3 has 15 residues.

In DNA, the CDR3 is TGTGCCTGGAGTAGGGGTCAAGAGACCCAGTACTTC. Its protein is CAWSRGQETQYF. This chain connects TRBV30 to TRBJ2-5, with D possibly matching TRBD1 (5 bases). This CDR3 contains 12 residues. Germline V gene lookup returns CDR1 GTSNPN and CDR2 SVGIG (reference sequence). Trimming removed 2 bases from V and 2 bases from J, with 6 bases in between.

The chain combines TRBV5-4 with TRBJ2-3, with 10 nucleotides matching TRBD2. V was pared by 3 bases and J by 0 bases, with 1 base of the junction left unmatched. Germline V lookup: CDR1 SGHNT, CDR2 YYREEE (reference sequence). The CDR3 is 15 amino acids. CDR3 DNA sequence: TGTGCCAGCAGCTGGACTAGCGGTAGCACAGATACGCAGTATTTT. Amino acid sequence: CASSWTSGSTDTQYF.

The chain is built from TRBV4-1 and TRBJ2-7; 9 positions match TRBD2. Per the germline V gene, CDR1 is MGHRA and CDR2 is YSYEKL. V lost 0 bases, J lost 4 bases, and 10 bases stayed unmatched. The CDR3 sequence is 17 residues long. In nucleotides, the CDR3 is TGCGCCAGCAGCCAAGATCAGGGACTAGCAGTAGAATACGAGCAGTACTTC. It encodes CASSQDQGLAVEYEQYF.

The CDR3 sequence: CSVDKQRNTEAFF. The CDR3 DNA sequence: TGCAGCGTTGATAAACAGAGGAACACTGAAGCTTTCTTT. The genes are TRBV29-1 and TRBJ1-1; D remains unclear. V lost 3 bases to trimming and J lost 1 base, with 9 bases between them. The CDR3 is 13 amino acids. Per the germline V gene, CDR1 is SQVTM and CDR2 is ANQGSEA. The whole variable domain, filled in from reference TRBV29-1 and TRBJ1-1, reads SAVISQKPSRDICQRGTSLTIQCQVDSQVTMMFWYRQQPGQSLTLIATANQGSEATYESGFVIDKFPISRPNLTFSTLTVSNMSPEDSSIYLCSVDKQRNTEAFFGQGTRLTVV.

V usage is TRBV6-6 and J usage is TRBJ1-5, with D uncertain. Germline V CDR1 and CDR2: MNHNY, SVGAGI (reference sequence). Trimming shortened V by 8 bases and J by 5 bases, and 13 bases separated the two germline ends. The CDR3 has 13 amino acids. The CDR3 spells CASRAEEDQPQHF. As DNA, the CDR3 is TGTGCCAGCCGCGCCGAGGAGGATCAGCCCCAGCATTTT.

V usage is TRBV10-3 and J usage is TRBJ2-1; 7 bases fit TRBD1. The V and J ends lost 8 bases and 9 bases, in that order; junction bases with no gene match: 10. The CDR3 is 13 residues long. From germline, CDR1 is ENHRY and CDR2 SYGVKD. CDR3 sequence (DNA): TGTGCCATCCGAGACAGGGCGAGTGGTGAGCAGTTCTTC. Translated: CAIRDRASGEQFF.

This clone showed up just a few times. The chain couples TRBV30 to TRBJ1-1, with a weak D call TRBD1 (5 bases). The CDR3 runs 13 residues. V lost 3 bases and J 5 bases, leaving 13 bases between the germline ends. The germline V gene has CDR1 GTSNPN and CDR2 SVGIG (reference sequence). CDR3 sequence reads: CAWREGAGTEAFF. The CDR3 region has the DNA TGTGCCTGGAGGGAGGGTGCAGGGACTGAAGCTTTCTTT.

The chain has TRBV25-1 and TRBJ1-1; TRBD1 aligns across 8 bases. Germline-derived CDR1 and CDR2 are MGHDK and SYGVNS. V gave up 3 bases and J gave up 5 bases; unmatched junction bases: 8. The CDR3 is 15 residues long. The CDR3 loop is CASSDSTTGGTEAFF. The CDR3 DNA reads TGTGCCAGCAGTGACTCAACCACAGGGGGGACTGAAGCTTTCTTT.

The chain uses TRBV9 and TRBJ2-6; D is undetermined. Germline loops: CDR1 SGDLS, CDR2 YYNGEE. The CDR3 has 16 residues. V lost 2 bases to trimming and J lost 0 bases, with 9 bases between them. Here the CDR3 DNA reads TGTGCCAGCAGCGTTGACACTTACTCTGGGGCCAACGTCCTGACTTTC. Protein product: CASSVDTYSGANVLTF.

This clone was found a few times. This chain links TRBV18 with TRBJ2-7; D is unclear. The CDR3 is made up of 12 amino acids. Trimming took 2 bases from V and 4 from J, leaving 6 bases between them. Germline V lookup: CDR1 KGHSH, CDR2 LQKENI. CDR3 nucleotides: TGTGCCAGCTCACCATCTGAGTACGAGCAGTACTTC. Translating gives CASSPSEYEQYF. The full variable domain, in which reference TRBV18 and TRBJ2-7 provide the parts outside the CDR3, is NAGVMQNPRHLVRRRGQEARLRCSPMKGHSHVYWYRQLPEEGLKFMVYLQKENIIDESGMPKERFSAEFPKEGPSILRIQQVVRGDSAAYFCASSPSEYEQYFGPGTRLTVT.

This clone was recorded a few times. This chain uses TRBV28 with TRBJ2-1; unclear D gene. Trimming removed 3 bases from V and 9 bases from J, with 9 bases in between. The germline gives CDR1 MDHEN, CDR2 SYDVKM. This CDR3 has 12 amino acids. CDR3 DNA sequence: TGTGCCAGCAGTTTTTCTTTTCCTGAGCAGTTCTTC. This encodes CASSFSFPEQFF.

The genes are TRBV30 and TRBJ1-2; 11 nucleotides line up with TRBD1. Germline assignment: CDR1 GTSNPN and CDR2 SVGIG (reference sequence). This CDR3 is built from 16 residues. Trimming at V came to 6 bases and at J to 0 bases, leaving 9 bases not matched to a gene. In nucleotides, the CDR3 is TGTGCCTGTAGGCGGACAGGGGGCCCGACTAACTATGGCTACACCTTC. Its translation: CACRRTGGPTNYGYTF.

In this sample, this clone turned up a few times. The chain uses TRBV6-4 and TRBJ2-2; D is undetermined. V lost 5 bases and J 4 bases, leaving 11 bases between the germline ends. Germline CDR1 reads MRHNA; CDR2 reads SNTAGT. The CDR3 contains 14 residues. The CDR3 nucleotides read TGTGCCAGCAGTCTTTCGGGTGGCACCGGGGAGCTGTTTTTT. Translation gives CASSLSGGTGELFF.

This chain connects TRBV11-3 to TRBJ2-1, with 7 bases lining up with TRBD2. The ends lost 5 bases at V and 6 bases at J; junction bases unmatched: 10. The germline gives CDR1 SGHNT, CDR2 YENEEA. The CDR3 length is 15 residues. CDR3 loop: CASSAREDGRNEQFF. The CDR3 nucleotides read TGTGCCAGCAGCGCACGGGAGGACGGGCGCAATGAGCAGTTCTTC.

The CDR3 DNA sequence: TGTGCCAGCTCACCGAATTCGAGGGGGCTCAACACTGAAGCTTTCTTT. Amino acid sequence: CASSPNSRGLNTEAFF. The J gene is TRBJ1-1, the V gene TRBV18, with 7 positions matching TRBD1. The V segment lost 3 bases and the J segment 2 bases; nucleotides outside the gene matches: 9. CDR1 and CDR2 from the germline V gene are KGHSH and LQKENI. There are 16 residues in the CDR3.

Points on this clone: Other DNA sequences in the sample encode the same CDR3. The CDR3 DNA sequence: TGTGCCAGCAGACTAACAGGATACGAGCAGTACTTC. Translation gives CASRLTGYEQYF. J is TRBJ2-7 and V is TRBV28; D may be TRBD1 (5 bases). The CDR3 runs 12 residues. Per the germline V gene, CDR1 is MDHEN and CDR2 is SYDVKM. Trimming pared 6 bases from V and 4 bases from J, leaving 10 bases between.

This clone turned up a few times. This same CDR3 is encoded by further DNA sequences in the sample. The rearrangement uses TRBV29-1 and TRBJ2-3; the D gene is possibly TRBD1 (6 bases). The CDR3 spans 12 residues. CDR1 and CDR2 (germline): SQVTM, ANQGSEA. Trimming stripped 7 bases from V and 0 bases from J, with 8 bases between. CDR3 amino acids: CSADSSTDTQYF. In nucleotides, the CDR3 is TGCAGCGCGGACAGTAGCACAGATACGCAGTATTTT.